A single sample is the source of the 13 T cell receptor beta chains below, sequenced in a study of blood T cells in healthy people across ages. The second PCR ran roughly 6 to 11 cycles with a sample-barcoded 5' primer and J-beta primers. One entry per CDR3 protein results from TCRdb running MiXCR on the 5' RACE reads. The repertoire holds 500,000 to 600,000 distinct CDR3 sequences, with 27% as singletons. Sequencing used blood. These receptor sequences come from a woman in her sixties or seventies in good health.

This clonotype was recorded a few times. V and J are TRBV5-4 and TRBJ2-5, with D perhaps TRBD2 (5 bases). In germline, CDR1 is SGHNT, CDR2 YYREEE (reference sequence). The CDR3 has 12 amino acids. The V and J ends lost 4 bases and 11 bases respectively, with 15 bases between them. CDR3 loop: CASSMDSPLQYF. In DNA form, the CDR3 reads TGTGCCAGCAGCATGGACTCCCCGTTGCAGTACTTC.

The gene calls are TRBV6-5 and TRBJ1-2; 7 bases are shared with TRBD1. V lost 6 bases and J lost 2; bases outside the gene matches: 9. The CDR3 is 15 residues long. The germline CDR1 and CDR2 sequences are MNHEY and SVGAGI. The CDR3 region has the DNA TGTGCCAGCAGCCGGGACAGATTATTAAACTATGGCTACACCTTC. Translated, it gives CASSRDRLLNYGYTF.

The chain joins TRBV12-3 or TRBV12-4 to TRBJ1-2, with 9 bases lining up with TRBD1. CDR3 size: 13 residues. V was clipped by 6 bases and J by 3 bases; unmatched bases: 2. CDR3 amino acids: CASRRQGDYGYTF. The CDR3 nucleotides read TGTGCCAGCAGAAGACAGGGGGACTATGGCTACACCTTC.

The chain links TRBV3-1 to TRBJ1-1; no clear D gene. This CDR3 comprises 12 residues. V lost 0 bases to trimming and J lost 8 bases, with 7 bases between them. The germline gives CDR1 LGHDT, CDR2 YNNKEL (reference sequence). CDR3 in DNA: TGTGCCAGCAGCCAAGATACTCGAGAAGCTTTCTTT. Amino acid sequence: CASSQDTREAFF.

The gene calls are TRBV9 and TRBJ2-5; D is unresolved. The germline V gene encodes CDR1 SGDLS and CDR2 YYNGEE. The CDR3 has 12 amino acids. V lost 1 base, J lost 3 bases, and 4 bases lay in between. CDR3 sequence reads: CASSVSEETQYF. The CDR3 DNA reads as TGTGCCAGCAGCGTATCTGAAGAGACCCAGTACTTC. Full variable domain (outside the CDR3, taken from reference TRBV9 and TRBJ2-5): DSGVTQTPKHLITATGQRVTLRCSPRSGDLSVYWYQQSLDQGLQFLIQYYNGEERAKGNILERFSAQQFPDLHSELNLSSLELGDSALYFCASSVSEETQYFGPGTRLLVL.

The V call is TRBV20-1, the J call TRBJ2-1; perhaps D is TRBD1 or TRBD2 (5 bases each). The J call may be mistaken, given a closer DNA end match to TRBJ2-5. This CDR3 contains 14 residues. The germline V gene encodes CDR1 DFQATT and CDR2 SNEGSKA (reference sequence). The CDR3 nucleotides read TGCAGTGTCATCAGGGAGAGGGGCCAAGAGACCCAGTACTTC. It codes for CSVIRERGQETQYF.

The chain carries TRBV7-8 and TRBJ2-5; perhaps TRBD2 as D (7 bases). Trimming removed 6 bases at V and 6 bases at J, with 14 bases between. This CDR3 contains 13 residues. Germline values: CDR1 SGHVS, CDR2 FQNEAQ. The CDR3 DNA follows: TGTGCCAGCAGTAAGGGGGGGCCCCAGACCCAGTACTTC. Protein sequence: CASSKGGPQTQYF. Drawing the rest from reference TRBV7-8 and TRBJ2-5, the complete variable domain is GAGVSQSPRYKVAKRGQDVALRCDPISGHVSLFWYQQALGQGPEFLTYFQNEAQLDKSGLPSDRFFAERPEGSVSTLKIQRTQQEDSAVYLCASSKGGPQTQYFGPGTRLLVL.

CDR3 nucleotide sequence: TGTGCCAGCAGCTTAGTGGGGGGGGGCCTTTACAATGAGCAGTTCTTC. Protein sequence: CASSLVGGGLYNEQFF. The rearrangement joins TRBV7-2 to TRBJ2-1, with a possible D match to TRBD2 (7 bases). CDR1 and CDR2 (germline): SGHTA, FQGNSA. V was shortened by 1 base and J by 4 bases, with 14 bases between the two germline ends. The CDR3 length is 16 residues.

This rearrangement joins TRBV30 to TRBJ2-3; TRBD2 agrees at 8 bases. Germline V CDR1 and CDR2: GTSNPN, SVGIG (reference sequence). The CDR3 runs to 15 residues. J was trimmed by 2 bases and V by 0 bases; bases with no gene match: 4. CDR3: CAWSVHGGATDTQYF. The CDR3 nucleotides read TGTGCCTGGAGTGTACACGGGGGGGCCACAGATACGCAGTATTTT.

CDR3 bases: TGCAGTGCTAGCGGGGGACGCGCCTACGAGCAGTACTTC. Its protein is CSASGGRAYEQYF. The V gene is TRBV20-1, the J gene TRBJ2-1; perhaps TRBD2 as D (6 bases). The J call is doubtful: the DNA matches TRBJ2-7 better. Germline lookup yields CDR1 DFQATT and CDR2 SNEGSKA (reference sequence). This CDR3 has 13 residues.

The chain employs TRBV9 and TRBJ1-1; no clear D. The V end was cut by 0 bases, the J end by 1 base, with 10 bases between. The length of the CDR3 is 15 residues. Germline loops: CDR1 SGDLS, CDR2 YYNGEE. CDR3 bases: TGTGCCAGCAGCGTAGATGGACGCCAGAACACTGAAGCTTTCTTT. This encodes CASSVDGRQNTEAFF. The variable domain in full, with the rest retrieved from reference TRBV9 and TRBJ1-1, is DSGVTQTPKHLITATGQRVTLRCSPRSGDLSVYWYQQSLDQGLQFLIQYYNGEERAKGNILERFSAQQFPDLHSELNLSSLELGDSALYFCASSVDGRQNTEAFFGQGTRLTVV.

With regard to this clonotype: Compared with germline, one end of the junction differs, possibly owing to a read error. The genes are TRBV4-2 and TRBJ1-2, with D unclear. Germline V CDR1 and CDR2: LGHNA, YNFKEQ. This CDR3 contains 12 residues. CDR3 bases: TGTGCCAGCAGCCAGGCTAACTATGGCTACGCCTTC. Translation gives CASSQANYGYAF.

This chain links TRBV5-1 with TRBJ2-7; D unresolved. The germline V and J ends were trimmed by 0 bases and 2 bases, with 9 bases remaining between them. CDR1 SGHRS and CDR2 YFSETQ come from the germline V gene. This CDR3 has 14 amino acids. CDR3 nucleotide sequence: TGCGCCAGCAGCTTGGCCTGGGCTCCCTACGAGCAGTACTTC. Its protein product is CASSLAWAPYEQYF.